A single sample gave rise to the 2 T cell receptor beta chains below, sequenced in a study of T cell repertoires in cytomegalovirus infection. Using its own MiXCR run on the reads, TCRdb lists one record per CDR3 protein. The sample carries some 920,000 distinct CDR3 sequences, more than 25% recorded once. No antigen is known for these receptors. The material sequenced was cultured CD8+ T cells from PBMCs, taken from culture after CMV antigen stimulation. These receptors came from a human donor in good health (CMV status not recorded). Some clones in this sample may be carry-over from other donors' samples.

The rearrangement links TRBV2 to TRBJ1-1, with D perhaps matching TRBD1 (5 bases). V was cut by 3 bases and J by 4 bases, with 12 bases left in between. This CDR3 spans 14 amino acids. CDR1 and CDR2 (germline): SNHLY, FYNNEI. The CDR3 coding sequence is TGTGCCAGCAGTGAGTTTGGGGGAAGCACTGAAGCTTTCTTT. This encodes CASSEFGGSTEAFF.

This chain links TRBV7-3 with TRBJ1-3, with TRBD1 as a possible D gene (5 bases). Germline V gene lookup returns CDR1 SGHTA and CDR2 FQGTGA. The CDR3 has 16 residues. V was pared by 5 bases and J by 3 bases, with 17 bases between. The CDR3 region is CASSRGTASGGNTIYF. CDR3 DNA: TGTGCCAGCAGCCGCGGGACGGCATCAGGTGGAAACACCATATATTTT.